This record looks at one T cell receptor (beta chain) sequence and its context. These data are taken from a study of cytomegalovirus exposure and HLA in healthy donors. CDR1 PRHDT and CDR2 FYEKMQ come from the germline V gene (reference sequence). The CDR3 has 14 amino acids. Trimming took off 0 bases at V and 0 bases at J, with 5 bases between the two ends. The PCR ran on 60 Vbeta and 13 Jbeta primers. This table comes from immunoSEQ multiplex PCR, and its TCRdb copy is limited to in-frame clones, with some not included. The table has 210,000 or so clones, less than 85% seen once. Sequencing was done on a sample of PBMCs. The sequence was collected from a man aged 18 to 35 in good health and CMV-seronegative. The chain couples TRBV13 to TRBJ2-5; D uncertain. The CDR3 region has the DNA TGTGCCAGCAGCTTAGGAGACTACCAAGAGACCCAGTACTTC. Amino acids: CASSLGDYQETQYF.